Each of the 20 T cell receptor beta chains below was sequenced from the same sample in a study of T cell responses to AZD1222 COVID-19 vaccine. The assay was immunoSEQ multiplex PCR, and TCRdb's table has in-frame clones only and misses some. The repertoire consists of 95,000 to 150,000 clones, with about 87% occurring once and the leading ten covering around 9.3%. Sequenced material: peripheral blood, taken on day 0 of AZD1222 vaccination. These receptors all stem from an adult in good health.

V gene TRBV3-1 (or the pseudogene TRBV3-2) combines with J gene TRBJ2-2, with 9 bases identical to TRBD1. Germline CDR1 reads LGHDT; CDR2 reads YNNKEL (reference sequence). The CDR3 has 15 amino acids. V shed 4 bases, J shed 4 bases, and the junction held 4 bases outside the gene matches. The CDR3 DNA reads as TGTGCCAGCAGCCCGGGGACAGGGACCACCGGGGAGCTGTTTTTT. As protein: CASSPGTGTTGELFF.

The chain combines TRBV24-1 with TRBJ2-1; 9 bases are shared with TRBD2. The V and J ends lost 5 bases and 3 bases, in that order; junction bases with no gene match: 7. The CDR3 extends over 16 amino acids. The germline V gene has CDR1 KGHDR and CDR2 SFDVKD. CDR3 in amino acids: CATSASGLARYNEQFF. CDR3 sequence (DNA): TGTGCCACCAGTGCCTCGGGACTAGCTCGCTACAATGAGCAGTTCTTC.

This chain uses TRBV4-2 with TRBJ1-2; D may be TRBD1 (5 bases). The CDR3 runs 15 residues. Germline V gene sequence: CDR1 LGHNA, CDR2 YNFKEQ. Trimming cost V 1 base and J 4 bases, with 13 bases left between them. The CDR3 coding sequence is TGTGCCAGCAGCCAAGGCAATTCAGGGTCCTATGGCTACACCTTC. Translated: CASSQGNSGSYGYTF.

The chain has TRBV6-1 and TRBJ1-5; TRBD1 aligns across 7 bases. The length of the CDR3 is 15 residues. V gave up 2 bases and J gave up 1 base; unmatched junction bases: 2. In germline, CDR1 is MNHNS, CDR2 SASEGT. The CDR3 here is CASSESGGSNQPQHF. In DNA form, the CDR3 reads TGTGCCAGCAGTGAATCAGGGGGGAGCAATCAGCCCCAGCATTTT.

The rearrangement uses TRBV3-1 (or the pseudogene TRBV3-2) and TRBJ2-5; TRBD1 agrees at 8 bases. The CDR3 sequence is 15 residues long. Per germline, CDR1 LGHDT and CDR2 YNNKEL (reference sequence). The ends lost 4 bases at V and 6 bases at J; junction bases unmatched: 10. The CDR3 sequence: CASSPPTGATKTQYF. CDR3 in DNA: TGTGCCAGCAGCCCTCCGACAGGGGCGACGAAGACCCAGTACTTC.

The chain employs TRBV6-4 and TRBJ1-1, with TRBD1 identical over 9 bases. The V gene's germline CDR1 is MRHNA and CDR2 SNTAGT. The CDR3 sequence is 14 residues long. V lost 11 bases, J lost 4 bases, and 11 bases stayed unmatched. Here the CDR3 reads CAGQQGAEGTEAFF. The CDR3 DNA reads as TGTGCCGGCCAACAGGGGGCGGAGGGCACTGAAGCTTTCTTT.

The chain combines TRBV2 with TRBJ2-7, with D possibly being TRBD1 (6 bases). V was shortened by 11 bases and J by 6 bases, with 29 bases between the two germline ends. Germline loops: CDR1 SNHLY, CDR2 FYNNEI. This CDR3 is 16 amino acids long. The CDR3 here is CAYTSREGRGEGEQYF. Written as DNA, the CDR3 is TGTGCCTACACCTCTAGAGAGGGCAGGGGAGAGGGCGAGCAGTACTTC.

This chain links TRBV2 with TRBJ1-6; 8 bases are a match to TRBD1. Unmatched junction bases numbered 6, after V lost 7 bases and J lost 10 bases. The CDR3 length is 13 residues. The germline V gene encodes CDR1 SNHLY and CDR2 FYNNEI. CDR3 sequence: CASMTGVESPLHF. The CDR3 DNA is TGTGCCAGCATGACAGGGGTCGAATCACCCCTCCACTTT.

This chain links TRBV6-1 with TRBJ1-5; the D is unclear. With 3 bases removed from V and 3 bases from J, the gap between germline ends came to 21 bases. Germline V gene lookup returns CDR1 MNHNS and CDR2 SASEGT. The length of the CDR3 is 18 residues. In nucleotides, the CDR3 is TGTGCCAGCAGTGATTGGCCCCCGGGCCAGAACCCCAATCAGCCCCAGCATTTT. Its protein product is CASSDWPPGQNPNQPQHF.

The CDR3 DNA sequence: TGTGCCAGCAGTTACTCGACTGGACTTGGCACAGATACGCAGTATTTT. Translating it yields CASSYSTGLGTDTQYF. The V and J genes are TRBV6-5 and TRBJ2-3; TRBD2 might be the D (5 bases). Germline CDR1 reads MNHEY; CDR2 reads SVGAGI. CDR3 length: 16 amino acids. Trimming left V 0 bases short and J 1 base short, with 11 bases between.

J is TRBJ1-4 and V is TRBV20-1; tentatively, D is TRBD1 (5 bases). Germline values: CDR1 DFQATT, CDR2 SNEGSKA (reference sequence). V lost 3 bases, J lost 2 bases, and 19 bases lay in between. The CDR3 is 17 amino acids. CDR3 DNA sequence: TGCAGTGCTAGTAGGGCGGCGCCTGGGGCCACTAATGAAAAACTGTTTTTT. Its protein product is CSASRAAPGATNEKLFF.

This chain uses TRBV19 with TRBJ2-3; D possibly matches TRBD1 or TRBD2 (5 bases each). CDR1 is LNHDA, CDR2 SQIVND, per germline (reference sequence). This CDR3 has 15 residues. Trimming shortened V by 6 bases and J by 0 bases, and 13 bases separated the two germline ends. The CDR3 DNA follows: TGTGCCAGTAGACCGGGACCCGTGAGCACAGATACGCAGTATTTT. It yields the protein CASRPGPVSTDTQYF.

The rearrangement uses TRBV5-4 and TRBJ1-1; D remains ambiguous. V gave up 3 bases and J gave up 1 base, with 13 bases separating them. Per the germline V gene, CDR1 is SGHNT and CDR2 is YYREEE (reference sequence). This CDR3 spans 15 amino acids. CDR3 region: CASSSTKHGNTEAFF. DNA of the CDR3: TGTGCCAGCAGCTCGACGAAACACGGGAACACTGAAGCTTTCTTT.

This chain connects TRBV20-1 to TRBJ1-1, with D tentatively TRBD1 (5 bases). The V end was cut by 3 bases, the J end by 4 bases, with 15 bases between. The CDR3 is 14 residues long. Germline values: CDR1 DFQATT, CDR2 SNEGSKA (reference sequence). CDR3 DNA sequence: TGCAGTGCTAGTGCAGGGCTCGGGGGCACTGAAGCTTTCTTT. Amino acids: CSASAGLGGTEAFF.

J is TRBJ1-6 and V is TRBV5-1; tentative D call: TRBD1 (5 bases). CDR1 is SGHRS, CDR2 YFSETQ, per germline. CDR3 length equals 15 residues. V shed 3 bases and J shed 10 bases, with 17 bases lying between them. The CDR3 DNA reads TGCGCCAGCAGCTCACGGGACTCCTTCAGATCACCCCTCCACTTT. This sequence encodes CASSSRDSFRSPLHF.

The J gene is TRBJ2-3, the V gene TRBV5-6; D unclear. The CDR3 contains 16 residues. The germline V gene encodes CDR1 SGHDT and CDR2 YYEEEE. The V gene lost 0 bases and the J gene lost 5 bases, with 16 bases spanning the gap. The CDR3 region is CASSLVVGSGGDTQYF. The CDR3 DNA is TGTGCCAGCAGCTTGGTGGTGGGATCGGGTGGAGATACGCAGTATTTT.

This clone appeared a single time. The J gene is TRBJ2-3, the V gene TRBV28; tentatively, D is TRBD2 (6 bases). Germline V gene data show CDR1 as MDHEN and CDR2 as SYDVKM. The CDR3 contains 13 residues. The germline V and J ends were trimmed by 8 bases and 8 bases, with 17 bases remaining between them. As DNA, the CDR3 is TGTGCCAGCTCCTTTAACGTGGGAGGTACGCAGTATTTT. The encoded protein is CASSFNVGGTQYF.

The chain is built from TRBV2 and TRBJ2-7, with no clear D. Per the germline V gene, CDR1 is SNHLY and CDR2 is FYNNEI. The CDR3 covers 12 residues. Trimming removed 8 bases at V and 3 bases at J, with 11 bases between. In DNA form, the CDR3 reads TGTGCCAGCCAAAGAGACGGCTACGAGCAGTACTTC. Translation: CASQRDGYEQYF. The full variable domain, with the rest looked up from reference TRBV2 and TRBJ2-7, is EPEVTQTPSHQVTQMGQEVILRCVPISNHLYFYWYRQILGQKVEFLVSFYNNEISEKSEIFDDQFSVERPDGSNFTLKIRSTKLEDSAMYFCASQRDGYEQYFGPGTRLTVT.

At least ten counts were recorded for this clone. The rearrangement links TRBV6-5 to TRBJ1-1; 8 bases are a match to TRBD1. This CDR3 contains 14 residues. CDR1 MNHEY and CDR2 SVGAGI come from the germline V gene. J lost 6 bases, V lost 6 bases, and 9 bases had no gene match. CDR3 DNA sequence: TGTGCCAGCAGCAACAGGGGGATGGTTGCTGAAGCTTTCTTT. This codes for CASSNRGMVAEAFF.

This clone was seen just once. The CDR3 spells CASTLEGSDANTGELFF. In nucleotides, the CDR3 is TGTGCCAGCACTCTAGAAGGGTCAGATGCGAACACCGGGGAGCTGTTTTTT. This chain joins TRBV2 and TRBJ2-2; D unresolved. The germline V gene encodes CDR1 SNHLY and CDR2 FYNNEI. The V and J ends lost 7 bases and 0 bases respectively, with 18 bases between them. CDR3 length: 17 amino acids. Based on the CDR3 plus reference TRBV2 and TRBJ2-2, the full variable domain is EPEVTQTPSHQVTQMGQEVILRCVPISNHLYFYWYRQILGQKVEFLVSFYNNEISEKSEIFDDQFSVERPDGSNFTLKIRSTKLEDSAMYFCASTLEGSDANTGELFFGEGSRLTVL.